The clone carrying this TCR beta chain is labeled medium-sized. This sample stems from a study of CD8+CD57+ T cells in acquired aplastic anemia. Genomic DNA was employed as the template in profiling TCR beta VDJ and CDR3. Via MiXCR, TCRdb re-called the reads, giving one row per CDR3 protein. Of approximately 45,000 distinct CDR3 sequences in the sample, approximately 72% were seen once. With 1 base clipped from V and 3 bases from J, the junction kept 2 bases outside the gene matches. Per germline, CDR1 DFQATT and CDR2 SNEGSKA (reference sequence). The CDR3 has 14 residues. The source is a human donor in good health, serving as a control. This chain connects TRBV20-1 to TRBJ2-1; TRBD2 aligns across 8 bases. The sample was sorted CD4+, CD8+, or CD8+CD57+ T cells (not recorded which) from PBMCs. The CDR3 region has the DNA TGCAGTGCTAGAGTCGGGAGGGACTACAATGAGCAGTTCTTC. Encoded protein: CSARVGRDYNEQFF.